Listed here are 23 T cell receptor beta chains from one sample, sequenced in a study of OX40 agonist ivuxolimab in advanced cancers. Data came from immunoSEQ multiplex PCR; TCRdb stores just in-frame clones and leaves some out. The table shows tens of thousands of clones, with approximately 86% occurring only once. The material sequenced was CD4+ or CD8+ T cells sorted from blood, taken in a trial of the OX40 agonist ivuxolimab. Source of these receptors: an adult with an advanced solid tumor such as melanoma, head and neck, liver or kidney cancer.

V and J are TRBV6-5 and TRBJ1-3; no clear D gene. This CDR3 region has 14 residues. Trimming shortened V by 2 bases and J by 0 bases, and 5 bases separated the two germline ends. Germline V lookup: CDR1 MNHEY, CDR2 SVGAGI. CDR3 coding DNA: TGTGCCAGCAGTTACGGTCCCTCTGGAAACACCATATATTTT. It specifies CASSYGPSGNTIYF.

This clone was counted only a few times. The chain joins TRBV2 to TRBJ1-4; D unclear. Trimming cost V 6 bases and J 8 bases, with 19 bases left between them. The germline gives CDR1 SNHLY, CDR2 FYNNEI. This CDR3 region has 15 residues. CDR3 sequence (DNA): TGTGCCAGCAGGGAACGAACCCAAGTAGGGGAAAAACTGTTTTTT. It specifies CASRERTQVGEKLFF.

The rearrangement uses TRBV11-3 and TRBJ2-1; D gene uncertain. With 4 bases removed from V and 4 bases from J, the gap between germline ends came to 5 bases. Germline V gives CDR1 SGHNT, CDR2 YENEEA. The CDR3 has 12 amino acids. CDR3 in DNA: TGTGCCAGCAGCTCGGGTTACAATGAGCAGTTCTTC. Amino acid sequence: CASSSGYNEQFF.

The gene calls are TRBV28 and TRBJ1-2, with 10 bases identical to TRBD1. CDR1 and CDR2 (germline): MDHEN, SYDVKM. J lost 5 bases, V lost 6 bases, and 3 bases had no gene match. The CDR3 extends over 13 amino acids. The CDR3 region has the DNA TGTGCCAGCAGGACAGGGGGCTATTATGGCTACACCTTC. It codes for CASRTGGYYGYTF.

The V and J genes are TRBV20-1 and TRBJ1-1; a weak D match, TRBD1 (5 bases). Germline CDR1 DFQATT, CDR2 SNEGSKA (reference sequence). V shed 4 bases and J shed 8 bases, with 11 bases lying between them. The CDR3 loop spans 11 amino acids. CDR3 sequence (DNA): TGCAGTGCTACCGACAGAAACGAAGCTTTCTTT. Its translation is CSATDRNEAFF.

V and J are TRBV27 and TRBJ1-1; possibly TRBD1 for D (5 bases). Germline CDR1 is MNHEY and CDR2 is SMNVEV (reference sequence). V was shortened by 3 bases and J by 6 bases, with 11 bases between the two germline ends. CDR3 length: 13 amino acids. The CDR3 DNA reads TGTGCCAGCAGTTTCTGGCAGGGCGCTGAAGCTTTCTTT. This translates into CASSFWQGAEAFF.

The V call is TRBV2, the J call TRBJ1-1, with 9 positions matching TRBD1. The germline CDR1 and CDR2 sequences are SNHLY and FYNNEI. The CDR3 is made up of 12 amino acids. The V segment lost 7 bases and the J segment 4 bases; nucleotides outside the gene matches: 1. The CDR3 here is CASKGQGTEAFF. The CDR3, as DNA: TGTGCCAGCAAGGGACAGGGCACTGAAGCTTTCTTT.

Worth noting for this clone: At the DNA level, this CDR3 is encoded by other sequences in the same sample as well. J is TRBJ2-7 and V is TRBV5-1; D uncertain. The germline gives CDR1 SGHRS, CDR2 YFSETQ. V was trimmed by 1 base and J by 3 bases, leaving 2 bases between them. This CDR3 has 11 amino acids. CDR3: CASSLNYEQYF. The CDR3 region has the DNA TGCGCCAGCAGCTTGAACTACGAGCAGTACTTC.

Only one count was recorded for this clone. The chain employs TRBV9 and TRBJ2-5; TRBD2 agrees at 13 bases. V trimming: 0 bases; J trimming: 5 bases; junction bases outside the gene matches: 4. Germline V gives CDR1 SGDLS, CDR2 YYNGEE. CDR3 length equals 16 residues. The CDR3 protein is CASSVEPGLAGETQYF. CDR3 DNA: TGTGCCAGCAGCGTAGAGCCGGGACTAGCGGGGGAGACCCAGTACTTC.

The chain has TRBV21-1 and TRBJ1-5. TRBV21-1 is a pseudogene locus. This CDR3 has 14 residues. DNA for the CDR3: TGTGCCAGCAGCAAACGGCAGGACGAGCTTGGTCGGCATTTT. Protein sequence: CASSKRQDELGRHF.

This clone was seen a handful of times. V gene TRBV27 combines with J gene TRBJ1-1; no firm D call. The CDR3 contains 12 residues. In germline, CDR1 is MNHEY, CDR2 SMNVEV (reference sequence). Trimming removed 6 bases at V and 2 bases at J, with 7 bases between. This chain's CDR3 is CASRGGNTEAFF. The DNA for the CDR3 is TGTGCCAGCAGGGGCGGAAACACTGAAGCTTTCTTT.

The chain recombines TRBV6-1 with TRBJ2-5, with 10 bases lining up with TRBD2. CDR1 and CDR2 from the germline V gene are MNHNS and SASEGT. The CDR3 covers 15 residues. Trimming cost V 0 bases and J 7 bases; bases outside gene matches: 5. CDR3 nucleotides: TGTGCCAGCAGTGAAGCGACTAGCGGGTGGGGGACCCAGTACTTC. It codes for CASSEATSGWGTQYF.

The CDR3 spells CASSFGGYGGYTF. CDR3 coding DNA: TGTGCCAGCAGTTTCGGAGGGTATGGTGGCTACACCTTC. The chain recombines TRBV27 with TRBJ1-2; D remains unclear. Germline CDR1 MNHEY, CDR2 SMNVEV (reference sequence). The length of the CDR3 is 13 residues. Trimming took off 3 bases at V and 7 bases at J, with 12 bases between the two ends.

The chain recombines TRBV30 with TRBJ2-5; 11 bases align to TRBD2. The J call may not be correct, given that the DNA end is closer to TRBJ2-7. The CDR3 extends over 14 amino acids. Germline V gives CDR1 GTSNPN, CDR2 SVGIG (reference sequence). CDR3 residues: CAWSITSGRDEQYF. For the CDR3, the DNA is TGTGCCTGGAGCATTACTAGCGGGAGAGACGAGCAGTACTTC.

About this clone itself: The junction departs from the called germline gene at one end, perhaps through a read error. This chain links TRBV7-8 with TRBJ2-7; tentatively, D is TRBD2 (5 bases). CDR1 SGHVS and CDR2 FQNEAQ come from the germline V gene. This CDR3 has 15 amino acids. The CDR3 DNA reads TGCGCCAGCAGCCAAGATATAGAGACTACCTACGAGCAGTACTTC. Translated: CASSQDIETTYEQYF.

This clone has only one observation. CDR3 DNA: TGTGCCAGCAGTGGGATAACTGAAGCTTTCTTT. It encodes CASSGITEAFF. The chain couples TRBV6-1 to TRBJ1-1; D is unclear. V was cut by 4 bases and J by 5 bases, with 5 bases left in between. CDR1 MNHNS and CDR2 SASEGT come from the germline V gene. The CDR3 consists of 11 residues.

The chain recombines TRBV2 with TRBJ1-4; no definite D call. The V end lost 7 bases, the J end lost 8 bases, and 11 bases lay between the germline ends. The CDR3 extends over 12 amino acids. The germline gives CDR1 SNHLY, CDR2 FYNNEI. The CDR3 is CASTGGREKLFF. The DNA for the CDR3 is TGTGCCAGCACTGGAGGGCGGGAAAAACTGTTTTTT.

The rearrangement uses TRBV5-1 and TRBJ1-1; D not certain. The CDR3 is made up of 14 amino acids. CDR1 SGHRS and CDR2 YFSETQ come from the germline V gene. Trimming left V 2 bases short and J 4 bases short, with 12 bases between. The CDR3 protein is CASSLNGRFTEAFF. In DNA form, the CDR3 reads TGCGCCAGCAGCTTAAACGGGCGGTTCACTGAAGCTTTCTTT.

J is TRBJ1-1 and V is TRBV27; 7 nucleotides align to TRBD1. This CDR3 is built from 15 residues. Germline V gene lookup returns CDR1 MNHEY and CDR2 SMNVEV (reference sequence). With V trimmed by 7 bases and J by 3 bases, 11 bases remained unmatched. For the CDR3, the DNA is TGTGCCAGCAACAAAAAGTCCAGGGGGTACACTGAAGCTTTCTTT. This translates into CASNKKSRGYTEAFF.

V gene TRBV2 combines with J gene TRBJ2-1; possibly TRBD1 for D (5 bases). Between the trimmed V and J ends, which lost 6 bases and 9 bases, there was a span of 12 bases. From germline, CDR1 is SNHLY and CDR2 FYNNEI. CDR3 size: 12 residues. The CDR3 DNA is TGTGCCAGCAGCGGTACAGGCAGTGAGCAGTTCTTC. Amino acids: CASSGTGSEQFF.

The chain joins TRBV10-3 to TRBJ2-1; D unclear. Per the germline V gene, CDR1 is ENHRY and CDR2 is SYGVKD. This CDR3 is built from 13 residues. Trimming left V 2 bases short and J 6 bases short, with 8 bases between. Here the CDR3 DNA reads TGTGCCATCAGTGAGGGGGTTATCAATGAGCAGTTCTTC. Translated, it gives CAISEGVINEQFF.

J is TRBJ1-5 and V is TRBV15; 9 positions match TRBD1. This CDR3 contains 15 residues. Germline V gene lookup returns CDR1 LNHNV and CDR2 YYDKDF (reference sequence). The trim removed 3 bases at V and 2 bases at J, leaving 2 bases unmatched. The CDR3 bases are TGTGCCACCAGCAGGGGACAGGGAGGCAATCAGCCCCAGCATTTT. It yields the protein CATSRGQGGNQPQHF.

The genes are TRBV2 and TRBJ2-7; maybe TRBD2 (5 bases). The CDR3 extends over 12 amino acids. CDR1 is SNHLY, CDR2 FYNNEI, per germline. V was pared by 10 bases and J by 4 bases, with 14 bases between. The CDR3 spells CATKGSGYEQYF. The CDR3 region has the DNA TGTGCCACCAAAGGGTCGGGGTACGAGCAGTACTTC.